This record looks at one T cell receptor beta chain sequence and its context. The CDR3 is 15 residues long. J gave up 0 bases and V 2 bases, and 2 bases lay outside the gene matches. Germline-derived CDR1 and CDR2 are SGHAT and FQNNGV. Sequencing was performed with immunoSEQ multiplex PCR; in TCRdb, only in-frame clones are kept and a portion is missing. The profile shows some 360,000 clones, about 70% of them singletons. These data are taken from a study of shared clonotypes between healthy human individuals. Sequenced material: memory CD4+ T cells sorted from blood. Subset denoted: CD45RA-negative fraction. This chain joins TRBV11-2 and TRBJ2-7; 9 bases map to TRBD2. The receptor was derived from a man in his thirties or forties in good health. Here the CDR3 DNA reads TGTGCCAGCAGCTTAAGGACTAGCGCCTCCTACGAGCAGTACTTC. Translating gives CASSLRTSASYEQYF.